The 15 T cell receptor beta chains in this list originate from one sample, sequenced in a study of naive and memory T cell subsets. The beta constant-region primer was an equimolar mix of two oligonucleotides covering TRBC1 and TRBC2. The ligated cDNA underwent four PCR rounds using SP2 and nested alpha and beta constant-region primers. One entry per CDR3 protein, called by TCRdb with MiXCR from the UMI-ligation and nested PCR reads. The sample has about 120,000 distinct CDR3 sequences, about 36% seen once. The sample taken for sequencing was central memory CD4+ T cells from blood. The receptors were gathered from a human donor in good health.

The chain carries TRBV30 and TRBJ1-3; D perhaps matches TRBD1 (6 bases). The CDR3 length is 14 residues. Germline V gene lookup returns CDR1 GTSNPN and CDR2 SVGIG (reference sequence). Trimming took off 3 bases at V and 5 bases at J, with 14 bases between the two ends. In DNA, the CDR3 is TGTGCCTGGAGGGAAACAGGGTCAAGAAACACCATATATTTT. Its protein product is CAWRETGSRNTIYF.

CDR3 DNA sequence: TGCAGTGCTAGGGGTTGGGGAAGTTCTAGCAATCAGCCCCAGCATTTT. Translation: CSARGWGSSSNQPQHF. This rearrangement joins TRBV20-1 to TRBJ1-5; no clear D. The germline gives CDR1 DFQATT, CDR2 SNEGSKA (reference sequence). Trimming removed 3 bases from V and 0 bases from J, with 15 bases in between. CDR3 length: 16 residues.

The rearrangement joins TRBV10-3 to TRBJ2-7; tentatively, D is TRBD2 (6 bases). The ends were cut back, 4 bases at V and 7 bases at J, with 20 bases in the middle. The V gene's germline CDR1 is ENHRY and CDR2 SYGVKD. The CDR3 extends over 15 amino acids. DNA of the CDR3: TGTGCCATCAGTGTACGGGGGAAAGAAGGATATGAGCAGTACTTC. As protein: CAISVRGKEGYEQYF.

The chain joins TRBV20-1 to TRBJ2-6; TRBD1 matches at 7 bases. The CDR3 spans 14 residues. After removal of 6 bases from V and 8 bases from J, the junction contained 10 bases not matched to a gene. Germline V gene data show CDR1 as DFQATT and CDR2 as SNEGSKA (reference sequence). The CDR3 DNA sequence: TGCAGTGCGGGCGACAGGGTAAGGACCAACGTCCTGACTTTC. Its protein is CSAGDRVRTNVLTF.

This chain connects TRBV18 to TRBJ1-5; no firm D call. Germline loops: CDR1 KGHSH, CDR2 LQKENI. V was trimmed by 4 bases and J by 0 bases, leaving 13 bases between them. CDR3 length: 16 residues. The CDR3 sequence is CASSLTSVHSNQPQHF. For the CDR3, the DNA is TGTGCCAGCTCACTAACGTCAGTCCATAGCAATCAGCCCCAGCATTTT.

This clonotype was counted a few times. J is TRBJ1-1 and V is TRBV28; D call uncertain. Germline V lookup: CDR1 MDHEN, CDR2 SYDVKM. The CDR3 consists of 14 residues. V lost 6 bases and J lost 7, with 18 bases in between. CDR3 protein: CASRLGIRLGEAFF. The CDR3 bases are TGTGCCAGCAGGCTAGGGATCAGGTTGGGTGAAGCTTTCTTT.

This clonotype was observed a handful of times. This chain connects TRBV18 to TRBJ1-3; TRBD1 is a possible D gene (6 bases). The CDR3 runs 15 residues. V lost 2 bases and J 2 bases, leaving 10 bases between the germline ends. CDR1 KGHSH and CDR2 LQKENI come from the germline V gene. The chain's CDR3 is CASSPSHRAGNTIYF. The CDR3 coding sequence is TGTGCCAGCTCACCATCCCACAGGGCTGGAAACACCATATATTTT.

In its sample, this clonotype was seen many times. The rearrangement joins TRBV6-2 or TRBV6-3 to TRBJ2-5; TRBD1 is a possible D gene (6 bases). CDR1 is MNHEY and CDR2 is SVGEGT in the germline V gene. The CDR3 length is 14 residues. Between the trimmed V and J ends, which lost 8 bases and 1 base, there was a span of 14 bases. Written as DNA, the CDR3 is TGTGCCAGCTCTACCCCCAGGGGCCAAGAGACCCAGTACTTC. It is translated as CASSTPRGQETQYF.

The V call is TRBV4-1, the J call TRBJ2-2; 9 nucleotides match TRBD1. V lost 4 bases and J lost 2; bases outside the gene matches: 11. In germline, CDR1 is MGHRA, CDR2 YSYEKL. The CDR3 runs to 18 residues. DNA of the CDR3: TGCGCCAGCAGCCCCTGGGCGGGGACAGGGAGCAACACCGGGGAGCTGTTTTTT. Translated: CASSPWAGTGSNTGELFF.

CDR3 region: CSASGTSGRSSYNEQFF. The CDR3 DNA sequence: TGCAGTGCTAGTGGGACTAGCGGGAGGAGCTCCTACAATGAGCAGTTCTTC. This sequence joins TRBV20-1 and TRBJ2-1; 15 bases are a match to TRBD2. In germline, CDR1 is DFQATT, CDR2 SNEGSKA (reference sequence). The CDR3 totals 17 residues. Trimming cost V 3 bases and J 0 bases; bases outside gene matches: 3.

This clonotype was seen once. V usage is TRBV7-6 and J usage is TRBJ2-7; 13 positions agree with TRBD2. The CDR3 has 17 residues. Unmatched junction bases numbered 8, after V lost 5 bases and J lost 1 base. Germline V gives CDR1 SGHVS, CDR2 FNYEAQ. For the CDR3, the DNA is TGTGCCAGCAGCCCCGGACTAGCGGGAGATTGGTCCTACGAGCAGTACTTC. It is translated as CASSPGLAGDWSYEQYF.

V gene TRBV10-3 combines with J gene TRBJ1-5; D unresolved. The germline gives CDR1 ENHRY, CDR2 SYGVKD. V was shortened by 4 bases and J by 4 bases, with 8 bases between the two germline ends. The CDR3 has 13 residues. In DNA form, the CDR3 reads TGTGCCATCAGTGCAGTCGGGAATCAGCCCCAGCATTTT. Translation: CAISAVGNQPQHF.

The chain employs TRBV7-8 and TRBJ1-5; possibly TRBD1 for D (5 bases). Germline CDR1 and CDR2: SGHVS and FQNEAQ. The CDR3 consists of 14 residues. V lost 5 bases and J 6 bases, leaving 14 bases between the germline ends. This CDR3 reads CASSPGGVTQPQHF. CDR3 DNA: TGTGCCAGCAGCCCCGGAGGGGTCACTCAGCCCCAGCATTTT.

V is TRBV30 and J is TRBJ2-1; TRBD2 matches at 12 bases. Germline-derived CDR1 and CDR2 are GTSNPN and SVGIG (reference sequence). This CDR3 has 14 residues. After removal of 7 bases from V and 6 bases from J, the junction contained 7 bases not matched to a gene. Here the CDR3 reads CAYSRTSGANEQFF. CDR3 nucleotide sequence: TGTGCCTACAGCCGGACTAGCGGGGCCAATGAGCAGTTCTTC.

V gene TRBV12-3 or TRBV12-4 combines with J gene TRBJ2-1, with D unclear. Trimming took off 2 bases at V and 6 bases at J, with 11 bases between the two ends. The CDR3 extends over 14 amino acids. The CDR3 DNA reads as TGTGCCAGCAGTTTACAACAAGGGATCAATGAGCAGTTCTTC. It yields the protein CASSLQQGINEQFF.